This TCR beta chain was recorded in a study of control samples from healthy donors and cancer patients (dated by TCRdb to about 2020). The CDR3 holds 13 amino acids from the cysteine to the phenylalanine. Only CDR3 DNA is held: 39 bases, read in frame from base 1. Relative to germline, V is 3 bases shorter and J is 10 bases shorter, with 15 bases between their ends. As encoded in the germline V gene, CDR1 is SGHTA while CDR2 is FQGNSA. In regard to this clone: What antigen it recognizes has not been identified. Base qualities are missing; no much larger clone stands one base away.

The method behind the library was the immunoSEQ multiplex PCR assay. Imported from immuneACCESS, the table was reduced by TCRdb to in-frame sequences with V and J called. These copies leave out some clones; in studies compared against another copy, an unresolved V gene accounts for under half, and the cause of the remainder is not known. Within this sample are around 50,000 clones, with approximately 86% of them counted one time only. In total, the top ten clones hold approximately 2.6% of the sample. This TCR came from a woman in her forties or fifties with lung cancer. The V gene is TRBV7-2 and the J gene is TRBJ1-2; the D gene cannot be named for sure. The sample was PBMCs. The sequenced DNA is TGTGCCAGCAGCTTTCCGGGTGAAAGCTCCTACACCTTC. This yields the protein CASSFPGESSYTF.